These 18 T cell receptor beta chains came from one sample sequenced in a study of glioma-infiltrating T cells. The iRepertoire nested amplicon-rescue multiplex PCR amplified TCR alpha and beta CDR3s from RNA. TCRdb reprocessed the multiplex PCR reads with MiXCR, giving one entry per CDR3 protein. The repertoire holds 300,000 to 450,000 distinct CDR3 sequences, with about two fifths as singletons. Sequencing was done on a sample of glioma tissue, nonneoplastic brain tissue, or PBMCs (not recorded which). Source of these receptors: a human donor with low-grade glioma or glioblastoma, undergoing nonglioma brain surgery, or in good health (not recorded which).

This clonotype was picked up a small number of times. This chain joins TRBV7-2 and TRBJ1-2; 11 bases match TRBD1. The V gene end was trimmed by 4 bases and the J gene end by 7 bases; junction bases not matched to a gene: 5. Germline assignment: CDR1 SGHTA and CDR2 FQGNSA. CDR3 length: 14 amino acids. CDR3 in DNA: TGTGCCAGCAGCTGGACAGGGGGCTCGGCTGGCTACACCTTC. Amino acid sequence: CASSWTGGSAGYTF.

Turning to this clonotype: This could be a read error, since a much larger clone is one nucleotide away. The chain employs TRBV27 and TRBJ2-7, with TRBD2 identical over 8 bases. Germline CDR1 is MNHEY and CDR2 is SMNVEV (reference sequence). The CDR3 runs 15 residues. V trimming: 10 bases; J trimming: 0 bases; junction bases outside the gene matches: 11. The CDR3 DNA follows: TGTGCCAACACCCCGGGGGGGCGACGCTCCTACGAGCAGTACTTC. It codes for CANTPGGRRSYEQYF.

This clonotype was recorded at least ten times. J is TRBJ1-3 and V is TRBV27; 7 bases are a match to TRBD1. V shed 5 bases and J 4 bases; nucleotides not matched to a gene: 17. Germline V gene sequence: CDR1 MNHEY, CDR2 SMNVEV (reference sequence). This CDR3 has 18 residues. This chain's CDR3 is CASSPTIPGTAKGNTIYF. In DNA, the CDR3 is TGTGCCAGCAGTCCTACGATCCCCGGGACAGCCAAAGGAAACACCATATATTTT.

As regards this clonotype: A read error may explain this, as a much larger clone is one base away. The genes are TRBV28 and TRBJ1-2; maybe TRBD1 (5 bases). CDR3 length: 15 residues. Per the germline V gene, CDR1 is MDHEN and CDR2 is SYDVKM. Deletions cut 6 bases from V and 4 bases from J, with 18 bases between. The CDR3 here is CASSKSPIGGYGYTF. The DNA for the CDR3 is TGTGCCAGCAGCAAATCACCCATTGGGGGCTATGGCTACACCTTC.

The chain employs TRBV20-1 and TRBJ1-1; D perhaps matches TRBD1 (6 bases). CDR1 is DFQATT and CDR2 is SNEGSKA in the germline V gene (reference sequence). Trimming stripped 6 bases from V and 4 bases from J, with 15 bases between. The CDR3 is made up of 13 amino acids. CDR3 in amino acids: CSAGGSQGTEAFF. CDR3 DNA: TGCAGTGCAGGGGGGAGTCAGGGCACTGAAGCTTTCTTT.

This clonotype was found a few times. The chain uses TRBV5-1 and TRBJ2-3; D possibly corresponds to TRBD2 (6 bases). This CDR3 spans 15 amino acids. Germline V lookup: CDR1 SGHRS, CDR2 YFSETQ. Trimming removed 0 bases from V and 3 bases from J, with 11 bases in between. The DNA of the CDR3 is TGCGCCAGCAGCTTGGAGGTCGGGGGAACAGATACGCAGTATTTT. Protein product: CASSLEVGGTDTQYF.

The chain links TRBV28 to TRBJ1-2; D gene ambiguous. The germline CDR1 and CDR2 sequences are MDHEN and SYDVKM. V was pared by 7 bases and J by 5 bases, with 11 bases between. This CDR3 is built from 12 residues. CDR3 nucleotides: TGTGCCAGCAAATCTTCCGAATATGGCTACACCTTC. Translated: CASKSSEYGYTF.

This clonotype was seen a few times. The chain joins TRBV5-1 to TRBJ2-3; D gene uncertain. V lost 9 bases and J lost 2, with 16 bases in between. Germline CDR1 is SGHRS and CDR2 is YFSETQ. This CDR3 contains 14 residues. The CDR3 is CATTMDAFTDTQYF. The CDR3 DNA follows: TGCGCCACGACCATGGACGCTTTCACAGATACGCAGTATTTT.

The chain combines TRBV4-1 with TRBJ1-5, with 9 bases identical to TRBD1. This CDR3 region has 18 residues. The germline gives CDR1 MGHRA, CDR2 YSYEKL. The V gene end was trimmed by 0 bases and the J gene end by 1 base; junction bases not matched to a gene: 7. CDR3 loop: CASSQDLNRGRSNQPQHF. The CDR3 DNA reads TGCGCCAGCAGCCAAGACCTTAACAGGGGGCGAAGCAATCAGCCCCAGCATTTT.

This clonotype appeared a few times. J is TRBJ1-6 and V is TRBV7-9, with a tentative D call TRBD1 (6 bases). CDR3 length: 15 residues. Per germline, CDR1 SEHNR and CDR2 FQNEAQ (reference sequence). With 4 bases removed from V and 9 bases from J, the gap between germline ends came to 16 bases. In DNA form, the CDR3 reads TGTGCCAGCAGCTCGGGGGCCACTGGGTCTTCACCCCTCCACTTT. It is translated as CASSSGATGSSPLHF.

The CDR3 region has the DNA TGTGCCAGTAGTATCAGGGGGCAAGGAGATACGCAGTATTTT. Its protein is CASSIRGQGDTQYF. V and J are TRBV19 and TRBJ2-3; 8 bases fit TRBD1. Germline assignment: CDR1 LNHDA and CDR2 SQIVND (reference sequence). The CDR3 totals 14 residues. The trim removed 3 bases at V and 5 bases at J, leaving 4 bases unmatched.

Regarding this clonotype: Just one base apart from a much larger clone, this may be a read error. The chain combines TRBV6-8 with TRBJ2-7; tentative D call: TRBD2 (5 bases). V was cut by 6 bases and J by 7 bases, with 22 bases left in between. Germline CDR1 and CDR2: MNHGY and SAAAGT. This CDR3 has 15 amino acids. The CDR3 bases are TGTGCCAGCAGCCTCGGGGTTCACGCCTACAATGAGCAGTACTTC. It yields the protein CASSLGVHAYNEQYF.

As to this clonotype: The missing conserved phenylalanine or tryptophan at the end of this CDR3 makes a read error likely. This chain joins TRBV11-2 and TRBJ1-1; TRBD1 might be the D (5 bases). V was trimmed by 5 bases and J by 8 bases, leaving 12 bases between them. This CDR3 has 12 residues. CDR1 is SGHAT, CDR2 FQNNGV, per germline. DNA for the CDR3: TGTGCCAGCAGCCCCTGGGACCTAGAAGCTTTCCTT. This translates into CASSPWDLEAFL.

This clonotype has a handful of counts. This rearrangement joins TRBV6-1 to TRBJ2-7; TRBD2 matches at 11 bases. This CDR3 has 16 amino acids. Germline-derived CDR1 and CDR2 are MNHNS and SASEGT. V was pared by 5 bases and J by 2 bases, with 8 bases of the junction left unmatched. The DNA for the CDR3 is TGTGCCAGCAGTTCCTTTAGCGGGAGGGTTCCCTACGAGCAGTACTTC. Amino acid sequence: CASSSFSGRVPYEQYF.

As to this clonotype: Being one base from a much bigger clone, this may be a read error. The V call is TRBV6-1, the J call TRBJ1-2; the D gene is possibly TRBD1 (6 bases). The V end lost 6 bases, the J end lost 9 bases, and 11 bases lay between the germline ends. CDR1 MNHNS and CDR2 SASEGT come from the germline V gene. This CDR3 spans 11 amino acids. The CDR3 protein is CASRTGNRYTF. Written as DNA, the CDR3 is TGTGCCAGCAGAACAGGGAATCGCTACACCTTC.

This clonotype was seen more than once but under ten times. The CDR3 nucleotides are TGTGCCAGCAGTACACTATATGAGCAGTTCTTC. Translation gives CASSTLYEQFF. The chain is built from TRBV12-3 or TRBV12-4 and TRBJ2-1; no reliable D call. This CDR3 has 11 amino acids. V shed 5 bases and J shed 8 bases, with 7 bases lying between them.

In this sample, this clonotype turned up once. It may be a read error: a sequence one base away is much more abundant. The chain carries TRBV27 and TRBJ1-2; no reliable D call. V was shortened by 0 bases and J by 4 bases, with 12 bases between the two germline ends. Per germline, CDR1 MNHEY and CDR2 SMNVEV (reference sequence). This CDR3 is built from 15 residues. CDR3 in amino acids: CASSLSLAGVYGYTF. CDR3 DNA sequence: TGTGCCAGCAGTTTATCGTTGGCAGGCGTCTATGGCTACACCTTC.

On this clonotype itself: The conserved closing phenylalanine or tryptophan is absent in this CDR3, likely reflecting a read error. The gene calls are TRBV19 and TRBJ2-1; D ambiguous. The CDR3 has 11 residues. Trimming removed 5 bases at V and 9 bases at J, with 8 bases between. Germline values: CDR1 LNHDA, CDR2 SQIVND (reference sequence). Here the CDR3 DNA reads TGTGCCAGTAGTTGGACCGGTGAGCAGTTCTCC. Translating gives CASSWTGEQFS.